Following are 13 T cell receptor beta chains from one sample sequenced in a study of cytomegalovirus exposure and HLA in healthy donors. Produced via immunoSEQ multiplex PCR; TCRdb's table is partial and in-frame only. The table shows tens of thousands of clones, with around 97% occurring only once. The specimen was PBMCs. The receptors were gathered from a man in his late teens or twenties in good health and CMV-seronegative.

The genes are TRBV19 and TRBJ1-4; D uncertain. Germline CDR1 and CDR2: LNHDA and SQIVND (reference sequence). The CDR3 is 15 amino acids. V dropped 7 bases and J dropped 4 bases, with 16 bases sitting between them. The CDR3 DNA reads as TGTGCCAGTACCAAAGGAGGCGGAAGTAATGAAAAACTGTTTTTT. Its protein product is CASTKGGGSNEKLFF.

This clone was found once. The V gene is TRBV6-1, the J gene TRBJ2-7, with 9 bases identical to TRBD1. Germline V CDR1 and CDR2: MNHNS, SASEGT. Trimming removed 7 bases from V and 7 bases from J; junction bases left unmatched: 14. CDR3 size: 15 residues. The CDR3 nucleotides read TGTGCCAGCATACGCACCGGGACAGGGATCCGGGAGCAGTACTTC. It codes for CASIRTGTGIREQYF.

The CDR3 region has the DNA TGTGCCAGCAGCGAAAGGGGTAATCAGCCCCAGCATTTT. This gives the protein CASSERGNQPQHF. The chain recombines TRBV6-5 with TRBJ1-5; D perhaps matches TRBD1 (5 bases). Germline V CDR1 and CDR2: MNHEY, SVGAGI. This CDR3 region has 13 residues. Trimming cost V 6 bases and J 4 bases, with 10 bases left between them.

CDR3: CASVRDSGDGYTF. CDR3 in DNA: TGTGCCAGCGTCCGGGACAGCGGCGATGGCTACACCTTC. V is TRBV2 and J is TRBJ1-2, with 7 positions matching TRBD1. Per the germline V gene, CDR1 is SNHLY and CDR2 is FYNNEI. The CDR3 sequence is 13 residues long. With V trimmed by 8 bases and J by 6 bases, 9 bases remained unmatched.

The chain uses TRBV27 and TRBJ2-7, with 10 bases aligning to TRBD1. In germline, CDR1 is MNHEY, CDR2 SMNVEV (reference sequence). This CDR3 has 16 residues. V lost 5 bases and J lost 0; bases outside the gene matches: 7. In DNA, the CDR3 is TGTGCCAGCAGTCCCAGGACAGGGGGGAGCTCCTACGAGCAGTACTTC. This sequence encodes CASSPRTGGSSYEQYF.

This chain links TRBV28 with TRBJ1-6, with unresolved D. Germline V gene sequence: CDR1 MDHEN, CDR2 SYDVKM. Trimming stripped 5 bases from V and 5 bases from J, with 19 bases between. The CDR3 is 17 residues long. The CDR3 spells CASSVYALGVNNSPLHF. The CDR3 coding sequence is TGTGCCAGCAGTGTATATGCTCTTGGAGTTAATAATTCACCCCTCCACTTT.

The chain joins TRBV5-6 to TRBJ2-1; D might be TRBD2 (5 bases). V was pared by 3 bases and J by 4 bases, with 17 bases between. Germline V gene data show CDR1 as SGHDT and CDR2 as YYEEEE. The CDR3 has 16 residues. The CDR3: CASSWGAASVYNEQFF. CDR3 DNA: TGTGCCAGCAGCTGGGGAGCGGCGTCAGTTTACAATGAGCAGTTCTTC.

This chain joins TRBV9 and TRBJ2-3, with TRBD2 matching over 8 bases. J gave up 3 bases and V 2 bases, and 8 bases lay outside the gene matches. This CDR3 region has 16 residues. In germline, CDR1 is SGDLS, CDR2 YYNGEE. The CDR3 here is CASSVLGAGGTDTQYF. CDR3 DNA sequence: TGTGCCAGCAGCGTCTTGGGGGCGGGAGGAACAGATACGCAGTATTTT.

J is TRBJ2-7 and V is TRBV6-1, with a tentative D call TRBD1 (5 bases). V was trimmed by 1 base and J by 6 bases, leaving 10 bases between them. The CDR3 spans 13 residues. Germline values: CDR1 MNHNS, CDR2 SASEGT. CDR3: CASSEVLGREQYF. CDR3 nucleotide sequence: TGTGCCAGCAGTGAAGTATTGGGGCGCGAGCAGTACTTC.

CDR3 nucleotide sequence: TGTGCCAGCAGGGAACAGGGGGAAGGGACCCAGTACTTC. Its translation is CASREQGEGTQYF. This chain connects TRBV2 to TRBJ2-5; 8 bases map to TRBD1. V lost 6 bases, J lost 7 bases, and 7 bases stayed unmatched. This CDR3 is 13 amino acids long. CDR1 is SNHLY, CDR2 FYNNEI, per germline.

The genes are TRBV28 and TRBJ1-2, with D perhaps matching TRBD1 (6 bases). This CDR3 region has 16 residues. Looked up from germline, CDR1 is MDHEN and CDR2 is SYDVKM. The V end was cut by 3 bases, the J end by 4 bases, with 18 bases between. The CDR3: CASSFPGDIIFYGYTF. The CDR3 bases are TGTGCCAGCAGTTTCCCCGGGGACATTATCTTCTATGGCTACACCTTC.

This chain uses TRBV18 with TRBJ2-1; D is uncertain. Germline V gives CDR1 KGHSH, CDR2 LQKENI. The CDR3 contains 16 residues. Trimming pared 1 base from V and 4 bases from J, leaving 14 bases between. The CDR3 coding sequence is TGTGCCAGCTCACCACGGGCTAACCCTTCATACAATGAGCAGTTCTTC. This encodes CASSPRANPSYNEQFF. Full variable domain (outside the CDR3, taken from reference TRBV18 and TRBJ2-1): NAGVMQNPRHLVRRRGQEARLRCSPMKGHSHVYWYRQLPEEGLKFMVYLQKENIIDESGMPKERFSAEFPKEGPSILRIQQVVRGDSAAYFCASSPRANPSYNEQFFGPGTRLTVL.

This sequence joins TRBV19 and TRBJ1-2, with TRBD1 matching 9 bases. V was clipped by 5 bases and J by 1 base; unmatched bases: 8. This CDR3 spans 16 amino acids. The germline gives CDR1 LNHDA, CDR2 SQIVND (reference sequence). The CDR3 region is CASSATDRGYNYGYTF. The DNA for the CDR3 is TGTGCCAGTAGTGCTACAGACAGGGGGTATAACTATGGCTACACCTTC. Full variable domain (remainder filled in from reference TRBV19 and TRBJ1-2): DGGITQSPKYLFRKEGQNVTLSCEQNLNHDAMYWYRQDPGQGLRLIYYSQIVNDFQKGDIAEGYSVSREKKESFPLTVTSAQKNPTAFYLCASSATDRGYNYGYTFGSGTRLTVV.